The next 24 T cell receptor beta chains were all read from a single sample in a study of T cells in Graves' hyperthyroidism and ophthalmopathy. Amplification yielded TCR beta CDR3 regions, with RNA transcripts as the source. First-round RT-PCR with HTBI primers amplified the TCR CDR3 region. TCRdb passed the multiplex PCR reads through MiXCR, listing each CDR3 protein once. The sample comprises over 350,000 distinct CDR3 sequences, 18% of which are singletons, and 40% to 45% rests with the top ten. Sequenced: blood. The receptors shown here come from a man between 18 and 29 years old with Graves' ophthalmopathy.

This clonotype was counted at least ten times. The chain carries TRBV27 and TRBJ2-7, with D possibly TRBD1 on 6 matching bases. V gave up 2 bases and J gave up 8 bases, with 19 bases separating them. The CDR3 is made up of 15 amino acids. Germline V gene data show CDR1 as MNHEY and CDR2 as SMNVEV (reference sequence). Here the CDR3 reads CASSLNREFFTQQYF. The DNA of the CDR3 is TGTGCCAGCAGTTTAAACAGGGAATTTTTTACGCAGCAGTACTTC.

In its sample, this clonotype was seen many times. The chain couples TRBV18 to TRBJ1-4; D gene ambiguous. CDR1 KGHSH and CDR2 LQKENI come from the germline V gene. V lost 3 bases and J lost 6, with 11 bases in between. The CDR3 is made up of 14 amino acids. The CDR3 region has the DNA TGTGCCAGCTCACCCCGGGCCGTCTATGAAAAACTGTTTTTT. This gives the protein CASSPRAVYEKLFF.

The chain carries TRBV7-2 and TRBJ2-5; D gene ambiguous. Between the trimmed V and J ends, which lost 1 base and 4 bases, there was a span of 10 bases. Germline V gives CDR1 SGHTA, CDR2 FQGNSA. The CDR3 is 14 residues long. The CDR3 nucleotides are TGTGCCAGCAGCTTAGAAGGTCGAGTAGAGACCCAGTACTTC. This translates into CASSLEGRVETQYF.

This clonotype was counted many times. The chain is built from TRBV2 and TRBJ1-2, with TRBD1 as a possible D gene (6 bases). The CDR3 loop spans 15 amino acids. V lost 5 bases and J 4 bases, leaving 17 bases between the germline ends. Germline lookup yields CDR1 SNHLY and CDR2 FYNNEI. CDR3 in amino acids: CASSQDSLRGYGYTF. CDR3 bases: TGTGCCAGCAGTCAGGACAGCTTAAGGGGCTATGGCTACACCTTC.

In its sample, this clonotype was seen many times. This chain uses TRBV2 with TRBJ2-7; 8 bases match TRBD1. The V gene's germline CDR1 is SNHLY and CDR2 FYNNEI. The CDR3 has 14 amino acids. J lost 5 bases, V lost 8 bases, and 11 bases had no gene match. CDR3 DNA sequence: TGTGCCAGCTGGCTCCGAGACAGGGGTCACGAGCAGTACTTC. This codes for CASWLRDRGHEQYF.

This clonotype was picked up many times. The chain recombines TRBV6-1 with TRBJ1-6; TRBD1 agrees at 7 bases. CDR1 is MNHNS, CDR2 SASEGT, per germline. The CDR3 totals 13 residues. V lost 6 bases, J lost 8 bases, and 4 bases stayed unmatched. The CDR3 protein is CASRTGHDSPLHF. The CDR3, as DNA: TGTGCCAGCAGGACAGGGCACGATTCACCCCTCCACTTT.

This clonotype was detected many times. The chain has TRBV6-1 and TRBJ1-1; 9 bases are a match to TRBD1. Germline assignment: CDR1 MNHNS and CDR2 SASEGT. V was pared by 5 bases and J by 7 bases, with 5 bases of the junction left unmatched. The CDR3 sequence is 13 residues long. CDR3: CASSSGTGLEAFF. DNA of the CDR3: TGTGCCAGCAGTTCAGGGACAGGGCTTGAAGCTTTCTTT.

This clonotype was seen a handful of times. An end of the junction differs from the germline gene, which may be a read error. The V call is TRBV11-2, the J call TRBJ2-3; TRBD2 agrees at 9 bases. CDR1 is SGHAT and CDR2 is FQNNGV in the germline V gene. This CDR3 is 16 amino acids long. CDR3 coding DNA: TGCGCCAGCAGCCAAACACCTAGCGGGGTAGGAGATACGCAGTATTTT. Residues: CASSQTPSGVGDTQYF.

The table lists this clonotype with a few counts. The chain couples TRBV9 to TRBJ2-1; 7 nucleotides line up with TRBD2. This CDR3 region has 14 residues. CDR1 and CDR2 from the germline V gene are SGDLS and YYNGEE. The V gene end was trimmed by 2 bases and the J gene end by 5 bases; junction bases not matched to a gene: 4. The CDR3 DNA is TGTGCCAGCAGCGTGGTAGCGGGTGACAATGAGCAGTTCTTC. As protein: CASSVVAGDNEQFF.

In this sample, this clonotype turned up many times. The chain links TRBV20-1 to TRBJ2-7; TRBD1 agrees at 9 bases. The V gene end was trimmed by 5 bases and the J gene end by 2 bases; junction bases not matched to a gene: 13. Germline CDR1 is DFQATT and CDR2 is SNEGSKA (reference sequence). This CDR3 region has 16 residues. The DNA of the CDR3 is TGCAGTGCTGGATTGAATAGGGACAGGGCAACCTACGAGCAGTACTTC. As protein: CSAGLNRDRATYEQYF.

V and J are TRBV18 and TRBJ1-5, with 7 bases fitting TRBD1. Germline CDR1 KGHSH, CDR2 LQKENI. The V gene end was trimmed by 0 bases and the J gene end by 0 bases; junction bases not matched to a gene: 5. The CDR3 consists of 17 residues. The DNA for the CDR3 is TGTGCCAGCTCACCACCGGGACAGCCTTATAGCAATCAGCCCCAGCATTTT. Translation: CASSPPGQPYSNQPQHF.

This clonotype was counted at least ten times. The CDR3 is CATHRGLNEAFF. For the CDR3, the DNA is TGTGCCACGCACAGGGGGCTTAACGAAGCTTTCTTT. The genes are TRBV6-1 and TRBJ1-1; TRBD1 agrees at 9 bases. The germline V gene has CDR1 MNHNS and CDR2 SASEGT. J was trimmed by 8 bases and V by 10 bases; bases with no gene match: 8. CDR3 length equals 12 residues.

The sample holds many counts of this clonotype. The chain carries TRBV5-1 and TRBJ2-3; TRBD2 aligns across 11 bases. The V and J ends lost 4 bases and 5 bases, in that order; junction bases with no gene match: 3. The CDR3 runs to 14 residues. The germline V gene has CDR1 SGHRS and CDR2 YFSETQ. For the CDR3, the DNA is TGCGCCAGCAGCAATAGCGGGGGGGTAGATACGCAGTATTTT. It codes for CASSNSGGVDTQYF.

This clonotype showed up many times. The V gene is TRBV3-1, the J gene TRBJ1-4, with unresolved D. Trimming shortened V by 4 bases and J by 4 bases, and 10 bases separated the two germline ends. This CDR3 has 14 residues. Germline values: CDR1 LGHDT, CDR2 YNNKEL (reference sequence). The CDR3 DNA follows: TGTGCCAGCAGCCTATCTGGCTATAATGAAAAACTGTTTTTT. Translated, it gives CASSLSGYNEKLFF.

This chain links TRBV10-3 with TRBJ1-5, with no clear D. Germline V lookup: CDR1 ENHRY, CDR2 SYGVKD. Trimming took off 2 bases at V and 4 bases at J, with 3 bases between the two ends. This CDR3 is built from 12 residues. The CDR3 sequence is CAISEGNQPQHF. The CDR3 coding sequence is TGTGCCATCAGTGAGGGGAATCAGCCCCAGCATTTT.

This clonotype was seen a few times. This chain links TRBV18 with TRBJ1-3; 10 nucleotides align to TRBD1. The CDR3 sequence is 16 residues long. V gave up 2 bases and J gave up 2 bases; unmatched junction bases: 3. Germline lookup yields CDR1 KGHSH and CDR2 LQKENI. Here the CDR3 DNA reads TGTGCCAGCTCACCAACCGACAGGGGGCCTGGAAACACCATATATTTT. The encoded protein is CASSPTDRGPGNTIYF.

This clonotype was seen repeatedly, ten times or more. The rearrangement uses TRBV2 and TRBJ2-7, with D hard to call. Germline loops: CDR1 SNHLY, CDR2 FYNNEI. The CDR3 totals 15 residues. The V and J ends lost 5 bases and 6 bases respectively, with 20 bases between them. This CDR3 is CASSSEDPDLLEQYF. DNA of the CDR3: TGTGCCAGCAGTTCTGAGGACCCCGATCTCCTCGAGCAGTACTTC.

This chain links TRBV19 with TRBJ1-1; D is ambiguous. Germline V CDR1 and CDR2: LNHDA, SQIVND (reference sequence). The CDR3 length is 16 residues. V dropped 6 bases and J dropped 0 bases, with 17 bases sitting between them. CDR3 protein: CASSPGVIIMNTEAFF. For the CDR3, the DNA is TGTGCCAGTAGCCCCGGGGTTATTATCATGAACACTGAAGCTTTCTTT.

This clonotype was picked up many times. The V call is TRBV15, the J call TRBJ1-1; no clear D. The length of the CDR3 is 13 residues. The V end was cut by 0 bases, the J end by 10 bases, with 12 bases between. Germline values: CDR1 LNHNV, CDR2 YYDKDF (reference sequence). The CDR3 here is CATSRDKSGGAFF. The CDR3 DNA reads as TGTGCCACCAGCAGAGATAAGAGTGGCGGAGCTTTCTTT.

This clonotype was detected many times. The rearrangement uses TRBV2 and TRBJ1-1; 7 bases line up with TRBD1. After removal of 2 bases from V and 3 bases from J, the junction contained 12 bases not matched to a gene. Per germline, CDR1 SNHLY and CDR2 FYNNEI. The CDR3 loop spans 17 amino acids. CDR3 sequence (DNA): TGTGCCAGCAGTGAACTGGGAGGGGCCAGGGGGGACACTGAAGCTTTCTTT. Translated, it gives CASSELGGARGDTEAFF.

The V gene is TRBV5-4, the J gene TRBJ1-6; D possibly corresponds to TRBD1 (6 bases). Germline lookup yields CDR1 SGHNT and CDR2 YYREEE (reference sequence). The V and J ends lost 4 bases and 10 bases respectively, with 12 bases between them. CDR3 size: 13 residues. In nucleotides, the CDR3 is TGTGCCAGCAGCGTGAGGGGACAATCACCCCTCCACTTT. Translation gives CASSVRGQSPLHF.

This clonotype was observed many times. In DNA form, the CDR3 reads TGTGCTAGTGCCGCAGGAAACACTGAAGCTTTCTTT. Encoded protein: CASAAGNTEAFF. The chain has TRBV12-5 and TRBJ1-1; D not resolved. Germline assignment: CDR1 LGHNT and CDR2 FRNRAP. CDR3 size: 12 residues. Trimming stripped 7 bases from V and 2 bases from J, with 8 bases between.

This clonotype was seen repeatedly, ten times or more. V and J are TRBV7-9 and TRBJ1-1; D remains unclear. Germline V gene lookup returns CDR1 SEHNR and CDR2 FQNEAQ (reference sequence). This CDR3 spans 15 amino acids. Trimming stripped 1 base from V and 4 bases from J, with 13 bases between. DNA for the CDR3: TGTGCCAGCAGCTTAGATGCAGGAAGCGGCACTGAAGCTTTCTTT. Translating it yields CASSLDAGSGTEAFF.

This sequence joins TRBV19 and TRBJ2-7, with 11 positions matching TRBD2. Trimming removed 5 bases from V and 4 bases from J; junction bases left unmatched: 7. Germline loops: CDR1 LNHDA, CDR2 SQIVND (reference sequence). The CDR3 has 15 residues. This chain's CDR3 is CASSASLAGDYEQYF. Written as DNA, the CDR3 is TGTGCCAGTAGTGCCTCACTAGCGGGGGATTACGAGCAGTACTTC.